The entry below describes one T cell receptor (beta chain). Its antigen has not been determined. Qualities for individual bases were not recorded, and no much larger clone is one base off. TCRbeta CDR3 regions were amplified from genomic DNA by means of the immunoSEQ Assay, a bias-controlled multiplex PCR. On the study's bioinformatics: The number of nucleated cells in each sample was estimated by amplification of reference gene primers within the assay. To quantify the absolute abundance of each unique TCRbeta CDR3 rearrangement, sequence reads were collapsed and filtered. For each sample, productive Simpson clonality was calculated as the square root of Simpson's diversity index over productive rearrangements. The table was pulled from immuneACCESS by TCRdb, which kept in-frame rearrangements only. Such tables lose some clones; where checked, under half of the loss comes from unresolved V genes, and the rest has no known cause. V and J calls and clone size come straight from that table; D and trimming were deduced from the DNA. For this sample the table gives 270,000 or so clones, of which about nine tenths were detected only once. Jointly, the top ten make up less than 3% of the sample.

The CDR3 sequence holds 14 residues, the cysteine and phenylalanine included. The read is trimmed to its CDR3 DNA, 42 bases read in frame from base 1. At the junction V is shortened by 0 bases and J by 7 bases; bases outside the gene matches: 2. Reading the germline V gene gives CDR1 SGHRS and CDR2 YFSETQ. The sample comes from a study of blood T cell repertoires in COVID-19 (TCRdb year 2020). For the study in its entirety: The collaborator samples originated in the United States, Italy and Spain and spanned the acute and convalescent phases of COVID-19. Where available, HLA class I and class II types were taken from metadata supplied by the sample provider and were not determined by assay-based typing. The dataset comprised deeply sampled blood TCRbeta repertoires from subjects exposed to, actively infected with, or recovered from COVID-19. The sample metadata nearly always contained a de-identified subject ID, COVID-19 status, age in years and sex. The material from the prospective study consisted of cDNA or gDNA derived from T cells, B-cell-depleted T cells, or PBMCs. Samples came from the ongoing ImmuneRACE study (first 160 participants) plus 1,254 subjects from 6 global collaborators. The repertoires were released in a freely available public database meant as a resource for research on the immune response to SARS-CoV-2.

The collaborating institutions used their own protocols to collect whole blood in K2EDTA tubes. For TCRbeta analysis, collaborators shipped samples as frozen whole blood, isolated PBMCs, or DNA extracted from either of those sample types. General study outcomes and caveats: Clinical and demographic metadata were provided uncurated, with the amount varying by source and participant.

Source material: peripheral blood. This clonotype originated in a woman in her twenties or thirties with active or convalescent COVID-19. The rearranged chain carries TRBV5-1 and TRBJ1-2, and 11 junctional nucleotides match TRBD1. The CDR3 amino acid sequence is: CASSLAGQGGGYTF. DNA sequence: TGCGCCAGCAGCTTGGCGGGACAGGGGGGTGGCTACACCTTC. Where the CDR3 stops, the reference TRBV5-1 and TRBJ1-2 genes take over; the full variable domain is KAGVTQTPRYLIKTRGQQVTLSCSPISGHRSVSWYQQTPGQGLQFLFEYFSETQRNKGNFPGRFSGRQFSNSRSEMNVSTLELGDSALYLCASSLAGQGGGYTFGSGTRLTVV.